The text below deals with one TCR beta chain. What it binds is unknown. The data stem from a study of CD8+ T cells in alopecia areata. Regarding the study as a whole: Many expanded lesional clones persisted in scalp and blood during tofacitinib. Lesional scalp exceeded normal scalp in clonality, especially in alopecia totalis/universalis. Shared TCR sequences were less clear between patients than in mice, possibly partly from HLA diversity.

Reverse transcription of extracted RNA yielded cDNA, which provided the sequencing template. The data were produced by immunoSEQ multiplex PCR, yet TCRdb's version contains in-frame clones alone and is incomplete. The repertoire holds some 190,000 clones, with roughly three fifths as singletons. The treatment here: oral pan-JAK inhibitor, 5-10 mg twice daily. Germline CDR1 reads SGHNT; CDR2 reads YYREEE (reference sequence). The CDR3 is 13 residues long. V lost 0 bases and J 10 bases, leaving 13 bases between the germline ends. The receptor was isolated from a human donor with alopecia areata. The chain recombines TRBV5-4 with TRBJ1-1, with D perhaps matching TRBD1 (5 bases). Material: CD4+ T cells sorted from blood, obtained at week 4, from a patient treated with tofacitinib. As DNA, the CDR3 is TGTGCCAGCAGCTTGGTCTCAAGCGGGGGAGCTTTCTTT. This sequence encodes CASSLVSSGGAFF. Full variable domain (outside the CDR3, taken from reference TRBV5-4 and TRBJ1-1): ETGVTQSPTHLIKTRGQQVTLRCSSQSGHNTVSWYQQALGQGPQFIFQYYREEENGRGNFPPRFSGLQFPNYSSELNVNALELDDSALYLCASSLVSSGGAFFGQGTRLTVV.